The rows below give T cell receptor beta chains drawn from one sample of a study of spatial heterogeneity in lung cancer. One entry per CDR3 protein results from TCRdb running MiXCR on the 5' RACE reads. The top ten clones hold about 15% of a sample with some 120,000 distinct CDR3 sequences, 10% to 15% of them seen once. Here the sequenced sample was PBMCs, taken at follow-up. The receptor source for this set is a male donor with early-stage non-small cell lung cancer. Both conserved end residues are part of each CDR3. Fields, in order: CDR3 DNA, CDR3 protein, V gene, clone size, J gene, D gene. The D gene is left open where the match is weak. Not all rows give a size; the values are once, few, many and, for expanded clones, a class.

CDR3nt: TGTGCCAGCAGTCCTGCCGGGGGGCAAAATTCACCCCTCCACTTT; CDR3aa: CASSPAGGQNSPLHF; v_gene: TRBV7-3; abundance: many; j_gene: TRBJ1-6; d_gene: -
CDR3nt: TGTGCCAGCAGCGCTCGGACTAGCGGGGCCGCAAATGAGCAGTTCTTC; CDR3aa: CASSARTSGAANEQFF; v_gene: TRBV7-8; abundance: -; j_gene: TRBJ2-1; d_gene: TRBD2
CDR3nt: TGTGCCAGCAACCTTAGGACAGGGTACAATGAGCAGTTCTTC; CDR3aa: CASNLRTGYNEQFF; v_gene: TRBV2; abundance: -; j_gene: TRBJ2-1; d_gene: TRBD1
CDR3nt: TGTGCCACCAGTGACAAGTCGGGGTACAATCAGCCCCAGCATTTT; CDR3aa: CATSDKSGYNQPQHF; v_gene: TRBV24-1; abundance: few; j_gene: TRBJ1-5; d_gene: -
CDR3nt: TGCGCCAGCAGCCCTCCCTCCCAGGGGAAGAACGAGCAGTACTTC; CDR3aa: CASSPPSQGKNEQYF; v_gene: TRBV5-1; abundance: many; j_gene: TRBJ2-7; d_gene: -
CDR3nt: TGCGCCAGCAGCCAAGATATCGCGACAGCGAGAAAAGAGACCCAGTACTTC; CDR3aa: CASSQDIATARKETQYF; v_gene: TRBV4-1; abundance: -; j_gene: TRBJ2-5; d_gene: -
CDR3nt: TGTGCCAGCAGCGTAGGGCACCAACCGTGGCAGCCCCAGCATTTT; CDR3aa: CASSVGHQPWQPQHF; v_gene: TRBV9; abundance: few; j_gene: TRBJ1-5; d_gene: -
CDR3nt: TGTGCCAGTAGCCTACTAGCGTCCACCTACAATGAGCAGTTCTTC; CDR3aa: CASSLLASTYNEQFF; v_gene: TRBV19; abundance: many; j_gene: TRBJ2-1; d_gene: TRBD2
CDR3nt: TGTGCCAGCAACTCACCGAGAGGGCCCACCGGGGAGCTGTTTTTT; CDR3aa: CASNSPRGPTGELFF; v_gene: TRBV6-1; abundance: few; j_gene: TRBJ2-2; d_gene: -
CDR3nt: TGTGCCAGCAGTAGACAGTCCTTAAGTCAAGCTGAAGCTTTCTTT; CDR3aa: CASSRQSLSQAEAFF; v_gene: TRBV27; abundance: many; j_gene: TRBJ1-1; d_gene: -
CDR3nt: TGCGCCAGCACCTTTGCTAGCGGGGGGTCCTACGAGCAGTACTTC; CDR3aa: CASTFASGGSYEQYF; v_gene: TRBV10-2; abundance: -; j_gene: TRBJ2-7; d_gene: TRBD2
CDR3nt: TGTGCCACCAGTGACCGTTCACAGGGAGGCCCAGATACGCAGTATTTT; CDR3aa: CATSDRSQGGPDTQYF; v_gene: TRBV24-1; abundance: -; j_gene: TRBJ2-3; d_gene: -
CDR3nt: TGCAGTGCTACCCCCTCTTATGGAGGAGGCACTGAAGCTTTCTTT; CDR3aa: CSATPSYGGGTEAFF; v_gene: TRBV20-1; abundance: -; j_gene: TRBJ1-1; d_gene: -
CDR3nt: TGTGCCAACGTGGGACAGGGGAACACTGAAGCTTTCTTT; CDR3aa: CANVGQGNTEAFF; v_gene: TRBV6-4; abundance: few; j_gene: TRBJ1-1; d_gene: TRBD1
CDR3nt: TGTGCCAGCAGCTTAGTTCAAGGGCAGGGAATAATCTACGAGCAGTACTTC; CDR3aa: CASSLVQGQGIIYEQYF; v_gene: TRBV7-2; abundance: few; j_gene: TRBJ2-7; d_gene: -
CDR3nt: TGTGCCAGCAGCCCCTCCGTCTGGGGCCGCTACAATGAGCAGTTCTTC; CDR3aa: CASSPSVWGRYNEQFF; v_gene: TRBV12-3/TRBV12-4; abundance: few; j_gene: TRBJ2-1; d_gene: -
CDR3nt: TGCAGTGCTAGTCTTCCGGGACAGGGTTATGGCTACACCTTC; CDR3aa: CSASLPGQGYGYTF; v_gene: TRBV20-1; abundance: -; j_gene: TRBJ1-2; d_gene: TRBD1
CDR3nt: TGTGCCAGCAACACGGACAGGGGACCTGGCTACACCTTC; CDR3aa: CASNTDRGPGYTF; v_gene: TRBV7-2; abundance: many; j_gene: TRBJ1-2; d_gene: TRBD1
CDR3nt: TGCGCCAGCAAACAAGGGACAGGGAAAACAGATACGCAGTATTTT; CDR3aa: CASKQGTGKTDTQYF; v_gene: TRBV5-1; abundance: -; j_gene: TRBJ2-3; d_gene: TRBD1
CDR3nt: TGTGCCACCAGTCTTGGGGGTAGGGGTTTTGCGAATGAGCAGTTCTTC; CDR3aa: CATSLGGRGFANEQFF; v_gene: TRBV24-1; abundance: medium-sized; j_gene: TRBJ2-1; d_gene: -
CDR3nt: TGTGCCATCAGTGTGGGGACAGGCATGTATTCACCCCTCCACTTT; CDR3aa: CAISVGTGMYSPLHF; v_gene: TRBV10-3; abundance: many; j_gene: TRBJ1-6; d_gene: TRBD1
CDR3nt: TGCGCCAGCAGCTTGACGGCAGGGAGTAACGAAAAACTGTTTTTT; CDR3aa: CASSLTAGSNEKLFF; v_gene: TRBV5-1; abundance: -; j_gene: TRBJ1-4; d_gene: -
CDR3nt: TGTGCCAGCAGCCGTCTACAAGGGAGCTTAGCTGAAGCTTTCTTT; CDR3aa: CASSRLQGSLAEAFF; v_gene: TRBV7-8; abundance: many; j_gene: TRBJ1-1; d_gene: -
CDR3nt: TGTGCCAGCAGTCTACTGAGCTCTGGAAACACCATATATTTT; CDR3aa: CASSLLSSGNTIYF; v_gene: TRBV12-3/TRBV12-4; abundance: few; j_gene: TRBJ1-3; d_gene: -
CDR3nt: TGTGCCAGCACCCTGGAGTTAGGGACCCTTTCCTATGGCTACACCTTC; CDR3aa: CASTLELGTLSYGYTF; v_gene: TRBV5-4; abundance: -; j_gene: TRBJ1-2; d_gene: -
CDR3nt: TGTGCCAGCAGCTTGCTGGTGAACACTGAAGCTTTCTTT; CDR3aa: CASSLLVNTEAFF; v_gene: TRBV5-6; abundance: few; j_gene: TRBJ1-1; d_gene: -
CDR3nt: TGTGCCAGCAGCTCCGGGTTGGTCACAGATACGCAGTATTTT; CDR3aa: CASSSGLVTDTQYF; v_gene: TRBV7-2; abundance: few; j_gene: TRBJ2-3; d_gene: -
CDR3nt: TGTGCCAGCAGCCCCAGGGGGGGGCCAGATACGCAGTATTTT; CDR3aa: CASSPRGGPDTQYF; v_gene: TRBV28; abundance: few; j_gene: TRBJ2-3; d_gene: -
CDR3nt: TGCGCCAGCAGCTTGGCCAGGGTCCAAGAGACCCAGTACTTC; CDR3aa: CASSLARVQETQYF; v_gene: TRBV5-1; abundance: few; j_gene: TRBJ2-5; d_gene: -
CDR3nt: TGTGCCAGCAGCCCCGGACGCGGGTTGAGCTACGAGCAGTACTTC; CDR3aa: CASSPGRGLSYEQYF; v_gene: TRBV5-6; abundance: many; j_gene: TRBJ2-7; d_gene: -
CDR3nt: TGTGCCAGCAGCTTAGCGGGGGGCAGGCAAGAGACCCAGTACTTC; CDR3aa: CASSLAGGRQETQYF; v_gene: TRBV7-2; abundance: many; j_gene: TRBJ2-5; d_gene: -
CDR3nt: TGCGCCAGCAGTCAACAGGGGGCGAGAAGCAATCAGCCCCAGCATTTT; CDR3aa: CASSQQGARSNQPQHF; v_gene: TRBV4-1; abundance: -; j_gene: TRBJ1-5; d_gene: TRBD1
CDR3nt: TGCAGTGCTAATGGGCCCTACGAGCAGTACTTC; CDR3aa: CSANGPYEQYF; v_gene: TRBV20-1; abundance: many; j_gene: TRBJ2-7; d_gene: -
CDR3nt: TGTGCCAGCAGTTTCCACGGCTACGAGCAGTACTTC; CDR3aa: CASSFHGYEQYF; v_gene: TRBV12-3/TRBV12-4; abundance: -; j_gene: TRBJ2-7; d_gene: -
CDR3nt: TGTGCCGGGCGGTACAGGGAAGCCGGGGAGCTGTTTTTT; CDR3aa: CAGRYREAGELFF; v_gene: TRBV10-3; abundance: many; j_gene: TRBJ2-2; d_gene: -
CDR3nt: TGCGCCAGCAGCCAAGATAGCAGCGGTTTATTGGAGACCCAGTACTTC; CDR3aa: CASSQDSSGLLETQYF; v_gene: TRBV4-1; abundance: few; j_gene: TRBJ2-5; d_gene: -
CDR3nt: TGCGCCAGCAGTGAAGCCGGGGGCACCTACAATGAGCAGTTCTTC; CDR3aa: CASSEAGGTYNEQFF; v_gene: TRBV10-1; abundance: many; j_gene: TRBJ2-1; d_gene: -
CDR3nt: TGTGCCAGCAGTTCGTGGCGGACAGGGGTCAATCAGCCCCAGCATTTT; CDR3aa: CASSSWRTGVNQPQHF; v_gene: TRBV7-9; abundance: -; j_gene: TRBJ1-5; d_gene: TRBD1
CDR3nt: TGCGCCAGCAGCCAAGAACCCCCTCAAGGGAGAAGGCGGAGCACTGAAGCTTTCTTT; CDR3aa: CASSQEPPQGRRRSTEAFF; v_gene: TRBV4-3; abundance: many; j_gene: TRBJ1-1; d_gene: -
CDR3nt: TGTGCCAGCAGTGTGCGACAGAGCGGCGATACGCAGTATTTT; CDR3aa: CASSVRQSGDTQYF; v_gene: TRBV12-3/TRBV12-4; abundance: -; j_gene: TRBJ2-3; d_gene: -
CDR3nt: TGTGCCAGCAGCCCGCGGACAGGGGGCTTCGAAGAGACCCAGTACTTC; CDR3aa: CASSPRTGGFEETQYF; v_gene: TRBV7-2; abundance: -; j_gene: TRBJ2-5; d_gene: TRBD1
CDR3nt: TGCAGCGTTGCATTCCGGGGACTAATGAACACTGAAGCTTTCTTT; CDR3aa: CSVAFRGLMNTEAFF; v_gene: TRBV29-1; abundance: many; j_gene: TRBJ1-1; d_gene: -
CDR3nt: TGTGCCAGCAGCTCCTGGGGCTACGCTTTCTTT; CDR3aa: CASSSWGYAFF; v_gene: TRBV3-1; abundance: -; j_gene: TRBJ1-1; d_gene: -
CDR3nt: TGTGCCAGCAGTTTAATAGGGGGTGGTGAAGCTTTCTTT; CDR3aa: CASSLIGGGEAFF; v_gene: TRBV6-6; abundance: -; j_gene: TRBJ1-1; d_gene: -
CDR3nt: TGTGCCAGCAGCTTCGGTGGCACAGGGTTTAACTATGGCTACACCTTC; CDR3aa: CASSFGGTGFNYGYTF; v_gene: TRBV7-9; abundance: few; j_gene: TRBJ1-2; d_gene: -
CDR3nt: TGTGCCAGCAGCCAAGATCGATCCCAACGGGGAGAGCAGTACTTC; CDR3aa: CASSQDRSQRGEQYF; v_gene: TRBV4-2; abundance: -; j_gene: TRBJ2-7; d_gene: -
CDR3nt: TGTGCCAGCAGCTTAGGCCGCAAGGGCAAGAGGGTTGACAATGCGCAGTTCTTC; CDR3aa: CASSLGRKGKRVDNAQFF; v_gene: TRBV7-6; abundance: -; j_gene: TRBJ2-1; d_gene: -
CDR3nt: TGCGCCAGCAGCCTGGTAGGAACTGAAGCTTTCTTT; CDR3aa: CASSLVGTEAFF; v_gene: TRBV5-1; abundance: many; j_gene: TRBJ1-1; d_gene: -
CDR3nt: TGTGCCAGCAGCCCCGGAGGGACCAACCAAGAGACCCAGTACTTC; CDR3aa: CASSPGGTNQETQYF; v_gene: TRBV7-6; abundance: -; j_gene: TRBJ2-5; d_gene: -
CDR3nt: TGTGCCAGCAGCCGGTCCGAGGCAGATACGCAGTATTTT; CDR3aa: CASSRSEADTQYF; v_gene: TRBV4-2; abundance: few; j_gene: TRBJ2-3; d_gene: -
CDR3nt: TGTGCCAGCAGTGAAGGAAAAGGGTGGGAGACCCAGTACTTC; CDR3aa: CASSEGKGWETQYF; v_gene: TRBV2; abundance: many; j_gene: TRBJ2-5; d_gene: -
CDR3nt: TGTGCCAGCAGTACGGGACAGGGTTATGGAAACACCATATATTTT; CDR3aa: CASSTGQGYGNTIYF; v_gene: TRBV28; abundance: few; j_gene: TRBJ1-3; d_gene: TRBD1
CDR3nt: TGTGCCAGCAGCCCAAGGGCGGGGAGGGCGGATACGCAGTATTTT; CDR3aa: CASSPRAGRADTQYF; v_gene: TRBV7-2; abundance: -; j_gene: TRBJ2-3; d_gene: TRBD2
CDR3nt: TGTGCCAGCAGCACGAGCGGGGGGGCATCCTACAATGAGCAGTTCTTC; CDR3aa: CASSTSGGASYNEQFF; v_gene: TRBV9; abundance: many; j_gene: TRBJ2-1; d_gene: TRBD2
CDR3nt: TGTGCCAGCAGCCGAGGGGGAAGCAATCAGCCCCAGCATTTT; CDR3aa: CASSRGGSNQPQHF; v_gene: TRBV27; abundance: few; j_gene: TRBJ1-5; d_gene: -